This entry lists 32 T cell receptor beta chains sequenced from one sample in a study of blood T cell repertoires in COVID-19. Data came from immunoSEQ multiplex PCR; TCRdb stores just in-frame clones and leaves some out. Altogether around 81,000 clones are present, about 82% being singletons, with the ten largest covering 3% to 3.5%. Sequenced: peripheral blood. The source of these receptors is a man in his forties or fifties with acute or convalescent COVID-19.

The CDR3 loop reads CASSQSPGAKNIQYF. Written as DNA, the CDR3 is TGTGCCAGCAGCCAATCCCCGGGAGCCAAAAACATTCAGTACTTC. The chain joins TRBV4-2 to TRBJ2-4; the D is unclear. CDR3 length: 15 amino acids. Germline V gives CDR1 LGHNA, CDR2 YNFKEQ. V was trimmed by 2 bases and J by 0 bases, leaving 8 bases between them.

The rearrangement joins TRBV6-5 to TRBJ1-5, with 7 bases that match TRBD1. Germline V CDR1 and CDR2: MNHEY, SVGAGI. J lost 2 bases, V lost 6 bases, and 7 bases had no gene match. The CDR3 extends over 15 amino acids. The CDR3, as DNA: TGTGCCAGCAGCCCCGACAGGGATCGCAATCAGCCCCAGCATTTT. It is translated as CASSPDRDRNQPQHF.

This chain joins TRBV30 and TRBJ1-5; D uncertain. The V end lost 1 base, the J end lost 1 base, and 11 bases lay between the germline ends. Per the germline V gene, CDR1 is GTSNPN and CDR2 is SVGIG (reference sequence). The length of the CDR3 is 15 residues. Here the CDR3 reads CAWSDRSVSNQPQHF. The CDR3 nucleotides read TGTGCCTGGAGTGACAGATCCGTCAGCAATCAGCCCCAGCATTTT.

In its sample, this clone was seen a few times. The chain joins TRBV6-5 to TRBJ1-2; TRBD1 agrees at 7 bases. The germline CDR1 and CDR2 sequences are MNHEY and SVGAGI. V lost 6 bases, J lost 4 bases, and 8 bases stayed unmatched. The CDR3 has 14 residues. As DNA, the CDR3 is TGTGCCAGCAGCGGGACAGTAGGGATCTATGGCTACACCTTC. It yields the protein CASSGTVGIYGYTF.

V and J are TRBV7-9 and TRBJ1-1; 8 bases are a match to TRBD1. After removal of 6 bases from V and 6 bases from J, the junction contained 3 bases not matched to a gene. There are 12 residues in the CDR3. Germline V gene lookup returns CDR1 SEHNR and CDR2 FQNEAQ (reference sequence). The CDR3 DNA sequence: TGTGCCAGCAGTAAGGGACAGGCTGAAGCTTTCTTT. It specifies CASSKGQAEAFF.

There are a few counts of this clone. The CDR3 loop reads CASSVETGPNSPLHF. As DNA, the CDR3 is TGTGCCAGCAGCGTGGAGACAGGACCTAATTCACCCCTCCACTTT. The chain joins TRBV9 to TRBJ1-6; possibly TRBD1 for D (6 bases). Trimming shortened V by 2 bases and J by 6 bases, and 12 bases separated the two germline ends. CDR1 and CDR2 from the germline V gene are SGDLS and YYNGEE. The CDR3 extends over 15 amino acids. The variable domain in full, with the rest retrieved from reference TRBV9 and TRBJ1-6, is DSGVTQTPKHLITATGQRVTLRCSPRSGDLSVYWYQQSLDQGLQFLIQYYNGEERAKGNILERFSAQQFPDLHSELNLSSLELGDSALYFCASSVETGPNSPLHFGNGTRLTVT.

This rearrangement joins TRBV10-3 to TRBJ1-2, with TRBD1 matching 7 bases. Germline trimming cut 7 bases from V and 3 bases from J; bases unmatched to any gene: 8. This CDR3 region has 14 residues. In germline, CDR1 is ENHRY, CDR2 SYGVKD. The CDR3 sequence is CAINRQGIDYGYTF. The CDR3 DNA sequence: TGTGCCATCAACCGACAGGGAATTGACTATGGCTACACCTTC.

This clone was seen only a few times. The rearrangement links TRBV27 to TRBJ1-6, with 8 bases aligning to TRBD1. V was pared by 3 bases and J by 0 bases, with 4 bases of the junction left unmatched. The CDR3 spans 17 residues. The germline CDR1 and CDR2 sequences are MNHEY and SMNVEV (reference sequence). The CDR3 DNA is TGTGCCAGCAGTTTGGGGCAGGGGGCCTCCTATAATTCACCCCTCCACTTT. This encodes CASSLGQGASYNSPLHF.

The gene calls are TRBV30 and TRBJ1-6; D is perhaps TRBD1 (5 bases). V lost 0 bases and J lost 9, with 6 bases in between. The CDR3 extends over 12 amino acids. In germline, CDR1 is GTSNPN, CDR2 SVGIG (reference sequence). CDR3 in DNA: TGTGCCTGGAGTGTAGGGGTTTCACCCCTCCACTTT. This gives the protein CAWSVGVSPLHF.

The chain recombines TRBV28 with TRBJ2-2; 8 bases are shared with TRBD2. CDR1 MDHEN and CDR2 SYDVKM come from the germline V gene. V lost 0 bases to trimming and J lost 1 base; unmatched junction nucleotides: 1. The CDR3 contains 16 residues. The CDR3 reads CASSLWLAGNTGELFF. CDR3 nucleotides: TGTGCCAGCAGTTTATGGCTAGCGGGGAACACCGGGGAGCTGTTTTTT.

A word on this clone: Different DNA sequences within this sample yield the same CDR3. The rearrangement uses TRBV7-2 and TRBJ1-6; no reliable D call. This CDR3 comprises 15 residues. In germline, CDR1 is SGHTA, CDR2 FQGNSA. Trimming stripped 4 bases from V and 6 bases from J, with 13 bases between. The CDR3 DNA is TGTGCCAGCAGCTCCCAAGGAGCCCTTAATTCACCCCTCCACTTT. Translated, it gives CASSSQGALNSPLHF.

The chain has TRBV25-1 and TRBJ2-5; 7 bases are a match to TRBD1. CDR3 length equals 13 residues. The germline V gene encodes CDR1 MGHDK and CDR2 SYGVNS. The V and J ends lost 5 bases and 1 base, in that order; junction bases with no gene match: 1. Written as DNA, the CDR3 is TGTGCCAGCAGTACAGGGGTCCAAGAGACCCAGTACTTC. Protein sequence: CASSTGVQETQYF. Looking up the rest from reference TRBV25-1 and TRBJ2-5 gives the full variable domain: EADIYQTPRYLVIGTGKKITLECSQTMGHDKMYWYQQDPGMELHLIHYSYGVNSTEKGDLSSESTVSRIRTEHFPLTLESARPSHTSQYLCASSTGVQETQYFGPGTRLLVL.

This clone was seen only a few times. The V gene is TRBV29-1, the J gene TRBJ1-2; the D gene is possibly TRBD1 (5 bases). CDR3 length: 12 residues. Germline CDR1 and CDR2: SQVTM and ANQGSEA. The V end was cut by 6 bases, the J end by 4 bases, with 12 bases between. The CDR3 spells CSVETVVYGYTF. For the CDR3, the DNA is TGCAGCGTGGAGACAGTCGTCTATGGCTACACCTTC.

Here the CDR3 DNA reads TGTGCCAGCAGTACTATTGACAGGAAATATGGCTACACCTTC. Encoded protein: CASSTIDRKYGYTF. The chain links TRBV2 to TRBJ1-2; tentatively, D is TRBD1 (6 bases). Germline CDR1 reads SNHLY; CDR2 reads FYNNEI. The CDR3 sequence is 14 residues long. V lost 5 bases to trimming and J lost 5 bases, with 15 bases between them.

V gene TRBV19 combines with J gene TRBJ2-5; a possible D gene is TRBD1 (5 bases). The CDR3 consists of 11 residues. V was pared by 4 bases and J by 5 bases, with 5 bases between. Germline V gene lookup returns CDR1 LNHDA and CDR2 SQIVND (reference sequence). CDR3 DNA sequence: TGTGCCAGTAGTAAGGGGGAGACCCAGTACTTC. Protein product: CASSKGETQYF.

The V and J genes are TRBV30 and TRBJ1-3; 12 positions match TRBD1. The germline CDR1 and CDR2 sequences are GTSNPN and SVGIG (reference sequence). The CDR3 loop spans 16 amino acids. V shed 0 bases, J shed 4 bases, and the junction held 4 bases outside the gene matches. The chain's CDR3 is CAWSVGTGGDGNTIYF. The CDR3 region has the DNA TGTGCCTGGAGTGTTGGGACAGGGGGCGACGGAAACACCATATATTTT. The variable domain in full, with the rest retrieved from reference TRBV30 and TRBJ1-3, is SQTIHQWPATLVQPVGSPLSLECTVEGTSNPNLYWYRQAAGRGLQLLFYSVGIGQISSEVPQNLSASRPQDRQFILSSKKLLLSDSGFYLCAWSVGTGGDGNTIYFGEGSWLTVV.

The chain is built from TRBV5-4 and TRBJ2-3; 10 bases line up with TRBD2. The CDR3 spans 16 residues. Per the germline V gene, CDR1 is SGHNT and CDR2 is YYREEE (reference sequence). The V segment lost 0 bases and the J segment 2 bases; nucleotides outside the gene matches: 3. CDR3 nucleotide sequence: TGTGCCAGCAGCTTGGCCCTAGCGGGGGCCACAGATACGCAGTATTTT. Encoded protein: CASSLALAGATDTQYF.

Points on this clone: A junction end diverges from the germline sequence, so it may reflect a read error. This sequence joins TRBV7-9 and TRBJ1-2; tentative D call: TRBD1 (6 bases). Germline CDR1 is SEHNR and CDR2 is FQNEAQ (reference sequence). This CDR3 comprises 14 residues. CDR3 coding DNA: TGTGCCAGCAGCTTAAATTCGGGTCAGGGGTTACTCAACTTC. Its protein product is CASSLNSGQGLLNF.

This chain uses TRBV6-5 with TRBJ2-2; TRBD1 aligns across 8 bases. The CDR3 is 15 residues long. The germline V gene has CDR1 MNHEY and CDR2 SVGAGI. V was pared by 5 bases and J by 6 bases, with 8 bases of the junction left unmatched. This CDR3 is CASSPHRDRSGELFF. For the CDR3, the DNA is TGTGCCAGCAGTCCCCACCGGGACAGGTCCGGGGAGCTGTTTTTT.

The rearrangement joins TRBV28 to TRBJ2-6, with TRBD1 matching over 7 bases. Per germline, CDR1 MDHEN and CDR2 SYDVKM. The CDR3 has 17 amino acids. Germline trimming cut 6 bases from V and 0 bases from J; bases unmatched to any gene: 8. The CDR3 spells CASRGGRGTSGANVLTF. In DNA, the CDR3 is TGTGCCAGCAGAGGGGGCAGGGGAACCTCTGGGGCCAACGTCCTGACTTTC.

The chain couples TRBV6-2 or TRBV6-3 to TRBJ2-5; 11 bases map to TRBD1. There are 15 residues in the CDR3. CDR1 MNHEY and CDR2 SVGEGT come from the germline V gene. V shed 5 bases and J 4 bases; nucleotides not matched to a gene: 6. The CDR3 coding sequence is TGTGCCAGCAGTCGGACAGGGGGCGAGGTAGAGACCCAGTACTTC. Its protein product is CASSRTGGEVETQYF.

The rearrangement joins TRBV5-1 to TRBJ2-5, with 7 bases identical to TRBD1. J lost 5 bases, V lost 5 bases, and 12 bases had no gene match. The CDR3 runs 15 residues. Per the germline V gene, CDR1 is SGHRS and CDR2 is YFSETQ. The CDR3 DNA follows: TGCGCCAGCAGGCCTGGGACAGACACGCCGGAGACCCAGTACTTC. Translating it yields CASRPGTDTPETQYF.

V usage is TRBV27 and J usage is TRBJ1-1, with D unclear. The CDR3 consists of 12 residues. The V end lost 6 bases, the J end lost 1 base, and 6 bases lay between the germline ends. Germline CDR1 is MNHEY and CDR2 is SMNVEV (reference sequence). The CDR3 nucleotides read TGTGCCAGCAGCAACGGGAACACTGAAGCTTTCTTT. This sequence encodes CASSNGNTEAFF.

V usage is TRBV7-2 and J usage is TRBJ2-1; 15 positions match TRBD2. V was clipped by 5 bases and J by 4 bases; unmatched bases: 3. The CDR3 length is 16 residues. CDR1 is SGHTA, CDR2 FQGNSA, per germline. The CDR3 DNA sequence: TGTGCCAGCAGCACGGGACTAGCGGGAGGTTACAATGAGCAGTTCTTC. Amino acids: CASSTGLAGGYNEQFF.

This sequence joins TRBV12-3 or TRBV12-4 and TRBJ2-7; 8 nucleotides match TRBD1. J gave up 9 bases and V 8 bases, and 9 bases lay outside the gene matches. The CDR3 extends over 12 amino acids. CDR3 in amino acids: CASSGQAMRQYF. The DNA for the CDR3 is TGTGCCAGCTCGGGACAGGCGATGCGGCAGTACTTC.

The chain couples TRBV7-2 to TRBJ1-2, with TRBD1 matching 7 bases. The ends lost 5 bases at V and 10 bases at J; junction bases unmatched: 7. Germline assignment: CDR1 SGHTA and CDR2 FQGNSA. The CDR3 extends over 12 amino acids. CDR3 in DNA: TGTGCCAGCAGCGCGCGACAGGGTCCCTACACCTTC. Protein sequence: CASSARQGPYTF.

This chain joins TRBV12-5 and TRBJ2-1; possible D gene TRBD2, 6 bases. Germline CDR1 LGHNT, CDR2 FRNRAP. Trimming cost V 4 bases and J 0 bases, with 19 bases left between them. The CDR3 consists of 18 residues. Written as DNA, the CDR3 is TGTGCTAGTGGTTGGGGGGACTCTAGGGCGAGCTCCTACAATGAGCAGTTCTTC. This sequence encodes CASGWGDSRASSYNEQFF.

V and J are TRBV4-3 and TRBJ1-2; D is uncertain. Trimming cost V 2 bases and J 0 bases, with 10 bases left between them. Germline lookup yields CDR1 LGHNA and CDR2 YSLEER. This CDR3 contains 15 residues. CDR3 nucleotide sequence: TGCGCCAGCAGCCAACAAACAGCCGCTAACTATGGCTACACCTTC. This sequence encodes CASSQQTAANYGYTF.

The genes are TRBV7-9 and TRBJ2-5; D remains ambiguous. V was shortened by 7 bases and J by 2 bases, with 5 bases between the two germline ends. The CDR3 sequence is 11 residues long. Germline CDR1 is SEHNR and CDR2 is FQNEAQ (reference sequence). Written as DNA, the CDR3 is TGTGCCAGCACCCCGCAAGAGACCCAGTACTTC. Its translation: CASTPQETQYF.

The CDR3 loop is CASSLGLPPETQYF. The CDR3 region has the DNA TGTGCCAGCAGCTTGGGACTCCCTCCTGAGACCCAGTACTTC. The chain combines TRBV7-3 with TRBJ2-5, with D perhaps TRBD2 (6 bases). CDR3 length: 14 amino acids. Looked up from germline, CDR1 is SGHTA and CDR2 is FQGTGA. Trimming stripped 3 bases from V and 5 bases from J, with 13 bases between.

The gene calls are TRBV27 and TRBJ2-7; TRBD1 matches at 12 bases. V shed 2 bases and J 2 bases; nucleotides not matched to a gene: 4. The CDR3 loop spans 16 amino acids. CDR1 and CDR2 (germline): MNHEY, SMNVEV (reference sequence). The CDR3 loop is CASSLGTGGSTYEQYF. The CDR3 DNA reads TGTGCCAGCAGTTTAGGGACAGGGGGCTCTACCTACGAGCAGTACTTC.

The CDR3 coding sequence is TGTGCCAGTATCAAGGGGGACCGCGTTTGGAACACTGAAGCTTTCTTT. This translates into CASIKGDRVWNTEAFF. This chain uses TRBV19 with TRBJ1-1, with a possible D match to TRBD1 (6 bases). The V end was cut by 7 bases, the J end by 1 base, with 19 bases between. The CDR3 consists of 16 residues. CDR1 is LNHDA and CDR2 is SQIVND in the germline V gene (reference sequence).